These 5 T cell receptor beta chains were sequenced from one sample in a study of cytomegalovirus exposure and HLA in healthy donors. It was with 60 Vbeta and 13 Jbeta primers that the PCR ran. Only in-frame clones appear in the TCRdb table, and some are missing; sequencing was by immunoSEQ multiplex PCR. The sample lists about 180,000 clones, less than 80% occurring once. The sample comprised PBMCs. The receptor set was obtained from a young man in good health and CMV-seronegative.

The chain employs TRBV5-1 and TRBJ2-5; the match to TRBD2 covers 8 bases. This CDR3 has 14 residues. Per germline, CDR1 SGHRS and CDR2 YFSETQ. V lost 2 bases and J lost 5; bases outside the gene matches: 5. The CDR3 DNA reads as TGCGCCAGCAGCTTTGCCGGGGGGGTTGAGACCCAGTACTTC. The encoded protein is CASSFAGGVETQYF.

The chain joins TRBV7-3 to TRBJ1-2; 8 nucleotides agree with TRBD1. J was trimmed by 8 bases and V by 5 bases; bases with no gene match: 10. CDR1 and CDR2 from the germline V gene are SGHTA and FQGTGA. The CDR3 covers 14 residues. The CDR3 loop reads CASSPGTGAGGYTF. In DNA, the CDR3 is TGTGCCAGCAGCCCGGGGACAGGAGCAGGGGGCTACACCTTC.

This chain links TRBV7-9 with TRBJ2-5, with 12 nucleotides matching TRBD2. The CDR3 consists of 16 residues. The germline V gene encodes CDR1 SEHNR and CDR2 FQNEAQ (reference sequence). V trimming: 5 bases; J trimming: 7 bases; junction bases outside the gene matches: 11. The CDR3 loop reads CASSPRTSGVEGTQYF. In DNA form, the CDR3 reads TGTGCCAGCAGCCCCCGGACTAGCGGGGTAGAGGGGACCCAGTACTTC. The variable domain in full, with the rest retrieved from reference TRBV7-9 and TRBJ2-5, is DTGVSQNPRHKITKRGQNVTFRCDPISEHNRLYWYRQTLGQGPEFLTYFQNEAQLEKSRLLSDRFSAERPKGSFSTLEIQRTEQGDSAMYLCASSPRTSGVEGTQYFGPGTRLLVL.

CDR3 nucleotides: TGTGCCAGCAGTGTGGGACAGGGTGTCGAGCAGTACTTC. This sequence encodes CASSVGQGVEQYF. V is TRBV6-4 and J is TRBJ2-7; TRBD1 matches at 9 bases. The CDR3 length is 13 residues. With 4 bases clipped from V and 6 bases from J, the junction kept 4 bases outside the gene matches. Germline V gives CDR1 MRHNA, CDR2 SNTAGT.

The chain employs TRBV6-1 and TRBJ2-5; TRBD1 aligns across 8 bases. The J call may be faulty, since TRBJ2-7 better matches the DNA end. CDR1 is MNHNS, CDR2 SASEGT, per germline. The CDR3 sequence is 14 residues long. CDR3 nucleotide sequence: TGTGCCAGCAGTGAAGGGGACAGGTACTACGAGCAGTACTTC. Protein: CASSEGDRYYEQYF.